Shown below are 2 T cell receptor beta chains from a single sample sequenced in a study of blood T cells in healthy people across ages. Primed by a sample-barcoded 5' primer and a J-beta primer mix, a second PCR proceeded for about 7 to 11 cycles. TCRdb re-derived calls from the 5' RACE reads in MiXCR, one entry per CDR3 protein. The sample lists 920,000 or so distinct CDR3 sequences; 40% to 55% were seen once. Material for sequencing was blood. The receptors were sampled from a woman in her fifties or sixties in good health.

The chain is built from TRBV5-6 and TRBJ1-2; tentatively, D is TRBD1 (5 bases). Germline V gene lookup returns CDR1 SGHDT and CDR2 YYEEEE. V lost 1 base, J lost 10 bases, and 11 bases lay in between. There are 12 residues in the CDR3. The CDR3, as DNA: TGTGCCAGCAGCTTGAGTCCCAGGGCCTACACCTTC. Amino acid sequence: CASSLSPRAYTF.

V usage is TRBV11-1 and J usage is TRBJ2-1; maybe TRBD2 (6 bases). The V gene lost 5 bases and the J gene lost 5 bases, with 19 bases spanning the gap. The germline V gene encodes CDR1 SGHAT and CDR2 FQDESV (reference sequence). The CDR3 consists of 16 residues. CDR3 in amino acids: CASSQPRGRANNEQFF. The DNA of the CDR3 is TGTGCCAGCAGCCAACCGCGGGGCCGGGCCAACAATGAGCAGTTCTTC.